A single sample gave rise to the 20 T cell receptor beta chains below, sequenced in a study of low-dose radiotherapy and immunotherapy resistance in tumors. With TRAV- and TRBV-specific primers, first-strand cDNA was made, covering the alpha and beta chains. Both a constant-region primer and a V-primer adapter served to amplify TCRs across 15 to 20 PCR cycles. TCRdb redid the calling of the reads with MiXCR, one entry per CDR3 protein. Among about 60,000 distinct CDR3 sequences listed, under 30% were seen once. Specified time point: before trial treatment. Sequences were derived from PBMCs, sampled before treatment. These receptors all come from a male donor with prostate cancer.

This clonotype was seen ten or more times. This sequence joins TRBV7-6 and TRBJ2-5, with 8 bases matching TRBD1. Germline values: CDR1 SGHVS, CDR2 FNYEAQ. The CDR3 totals 12 residues. J gave up 4 bases and V 5 bases, and 0 bases lay outside the gene matches. This chain's CDR3 is CASSTGGETQYF. DNA for the CDR3: TGTGCCAGCAGCACAGGGGGAGAGACCCAGTACTTC. The complete variable domain, with remaining parts taken from reference TRBV7-6 and TRBJ2-5, reads GAGVSQSPRYKVTKRGQDVALRCDPISGHVSLYWYRQALGQGPEFLTYFNYEAQQDKSGLPNDRFSAERPEGSISTLTIQRTEQRDSAMYRCASSTGGETQYFGPGTRLLVL.

This clonotype has ten or more counts. This chain connects TRBV28 to TRBJ1-5, with 9 bases fitting TRBD1. Trimming took 4 bases from V and 7 from J; bases not matched to a gene: 5. The CDR3 is 14 residues long. Germline lookup yields CDR1 MDHEN and CDR2 SYDVKM. CDR3 sequence: CASSSGTGIQPQHF. The CDR3 bases are TGTGCCAGCAGTTCCGGGACAGGGATACAGCCCCAGCATTTT.

This clonotype was detected ten times or more. The chain is built from TRBV11-1 and TRBJ1-1; tentative D call: TRBD1 (5 bases). The CDR3 is made up of 14 amino acids. Trimming removed 2 bases from V and 1 base from J, with 8 bases in between. Germline CDR1 is SGHAT and CDR2 is FQDESV (reference sequence). The CDR3 nucleotides are TGTGCCAGCAGCTTAAGGGGCACGAACACTGAAGCTTTCTTT. Protein sequence: CASSLRGTNTEAFF.

The chain is built from TRBV4-3 and TRBJ2-7; D remains unclear. Trimming took 0 bases from V and 4 from J, leaving 7 bases between them. The CDR3 totals 13 residues. Germline V gives CDR1 LGHNA, CDR2 YSLEER. The CDR3 here is CASSQDKHYEQYF. CDR3 coding DNA: TGCGCCAGCAGCCAAGATAAGCATTACGAGCAGTACTTC.

Note on this clonotype: With only one base between it and a far larger clone, this is likely a read error. This sequence joins TRBV5-1 and TRBJ2-1; the D gene could be TRBD1 or TRBD2 (6 bases each). Per germline, CDR1 SGHRS and CDR2 YFSETQ. V shed 4 bases and J shed 10 bases, with 21 bases lying between them. The CDR3 extends over 15 amino acids. The CDR3, as DNA: TGCGCCAGCAGCCAAAATGGGGGGCCGATTGACGAGCAGTTCTTC. It encodes CASSQNGGPIDEQFF.

A remark on this clonotype: This is likely an artifact of a read error, given a far larger clone one base away. V usage is TRBV25-1 and J usage is TRBJ2-4, with a possible D match to TRBD2 (5 bases). The DNA end lines up better with TRBJ2-7; the J call may be wrong. The CDR3 runs to 13 residues. Per germline, CDR1 MGHDK and CDR2 SYGVNS. The CDR3 loop reads CAISDIREDEQYF. In DNA, the CDR3 is TGTGCCATCAGTGATATTCGGGAAGACGAGCAGTACTTC.

This rearrangement joins TRBV2 to TRBJ2-1; TRBD2 is a possible D gene (6 bases). Germline assignment: CDR1 SNHLY and CDR2 FYNNEI. V gave up 6 bases and J gave up 13 bases, with 19 bases separating them. This CDR3 has 13 amino acids. CDR3 nucleotides: TGTGCCAGCAGCGGGGCAGCGGGCTTGGATCAGTTCTTC. This encodes CASSGAAGLDQFF.

This clonotype was observed many times. The CDR3 nucleotides are TGCAGTGCCCAGACAGTCAATTCACCCCTCCACTTT. Encoded protein: CSAQTVNSPLHF. The rearrangement joins TRBV20-1 to TRBJ1-6, with D possibly TRBD1 on 5 matching bases. The V end was cut by 6 bases, the J end by 7 bases, with 10 bases between. Germline V CDR1 and CDR2: DFQATT, SNEGSKA (reference sequence). This CDR3 contains 12 residues.

In this sample, this clonotype turned up many times. This chain links TRBV15 with TRBJ2-1, with 7 bases aligning to TRBD1. V lost 0 bases to trimming and J lost 5 bases; unmatched junction nucleotides: 4. CDR1 and CDR2 from the germline V gene are LNHNV and YYDKDF (reference sequence). The CDR3 consists of 15 residues. This CDR3 reads CATSRDLQGNNEQFF. Here the CDR3 DNA reads TGTGCCACCAGCAGAGATCTACAGGGGAACAATGAGCAGTTCTTC. Together with reference TRBV15 and TRBJ2-1, the CDR3 gives the full variable domain: DAMVIQNPRYQVTQFGKPVTLSCSQTLNHNVMYWYQQKSSQAPKLLFHYYDKDFNNEADTPDNFQSRRPNTSFCFLDIRSPGLGDTAMYLCATSRDLQGNNEQFFGPGTRLTVL.

The V call is TRBV18, the J call TRBJ2-2; the match to TRBD2 covers 7 bases. With 3 bases clipped from V and 4 bases from J, the junction kept 2 bases outside the gene matches. The CDR3 loop spans 14 amino acids. CDR1 is KGHSH and CDR2 is LQKENI in the germline V gene. CDR3: CASSPGLFTGELFF. The CDR3 DNA reads as TGTGCCAGCTCACCGGGACTATTCACCGGGGAGCTGTTTTTT. The whole variable domain, remainder taken from reference TRBV18 and TRBJ2-2, is NAGVMQNPRHLVRRRGQEARLRCSPMKGHSHVYWYRQLPEEGLKFMVYLQKENIIDESGMPKERFSAEFPKEGPSILRIQQVVRGDSAAYFCASSPGLFTGELFFGEGSRLTVL.

The CDR3 sequence: CASSPKRPGLSTDTQYF. CDR3 nucleotides: TGTGCCAGTAGTCCCAAGCGACCGGGCCTAAGCACAGATACGCAGTATTTT. The rearrangement joins TRBV19 to TRBJ2-3; D is unclear. CDR3 length: 17 residues. Germline V CDR1 and CDR2: LNHDA, SQIVND (reference sequence). Trimming left V 5 bases short and J 0 bases short, with 18 bases between.

Details on this clonotype: A far larger clone lies a single base away; this is likely a read error. The chain combines TRBV12-2 with TRBJ2-2; the table names TRBD1, a call not compared with the DNA. TRBV12-2 corresponds to a pseudogene. The CDR3 loop spans 15 amino acids. For the CDR3, the DNA is TGTGCCAGCAGCTCAGGGTCGGCAGGGGCCGGGGAGCTGTTTTTT. Encoded protein: CASSSGSAGAGELFF.

This clonotype was detected many times. V usage is TRBV5-1 and J usage is TRBJ2-3, with 10 bases matching TRBD2. The V gene end was trimmed by 4 bases and the J gene end by 3 bases; junction bases not matched to a gene: 14. The CDR3 spans 18 residues. Germline V lookup: CDR1 SGHRS, CDR2 YFSETQ. CDR3 DNA sequence: TGCGCCAGCAGCGGGGGGTCTAGCGGGAGAAGAAGAACAGATACGCAGTATTTT. Translation gives CASSGGSSGRRRTDTQYF. Looking up the rest from reference TRBV5-1 and TRBJ2-3 gives the full variable domain: KAGVTQTPRYLIKTRGQQVTLSCSPISGHRSVSWYQQTPGQGLQFLFEYFSETQRNKGNFPGRFSGRQFSNSRSEMNVSTLELGDSALYLCASSGGSSGRRRTDTQYFGPGTRLTVL.

This clonotype was seen many times. The V and J genes are TRBV28 and TRBJ1-1, with a possible D match to TRBD1 (6 bases). The CDR3 contains 15 residues. The germline V gene encodes CDR1 MDHEN and CDR2 SYDVKM. Trimming stripped 10 bases from V and 6 bases from J, with 24 bases between. The CDR3 here is CATVPLGGLGPEAFF. The CDR3 bases are TGTGCCACCGTCCCCCTGGGGGGGCTCGGTCCTGAAGCTTTCTTT.

This clonotype was counted at least ten times. The chain employs TRBV20-1 and TRBJ2-7, with 7 bases identical to TRBD2. This CDR3 has 10 amino acids. Germline values: CDR1 DFQATT, CDR2 SNEGSKA (reference sequence). The ends lost 6 bases at V and 4 bases at J; junction bases unmatched: 0. CDR3: CSAGGYEQYF. DNA for the CDR3: TGCAGTGCCGGGGGGTACGAGCAGTACTTC.

This chain uses TRBV29-1 with TRBJ1-2; unclear D gene. Deletions cut 4 bases from V and 10 bases from J, with 16 bases between. Germline CDR1 and CDR2: SQVTM and ANQGSEA. The CDR3 contains 12 residues. This chain's CDR3 is CSVVRWGVDYTF. The CDR3 nucleotides read TGCAGCGTTGTCCGGTGGGGAGTGGACTACACCTTC.

This clonotype was observed many times. The CDR3 region is CASTQGFQPQHF. The CDR3 nucleotides read TGTGCCAGTACGCAGGGGTTTCAGCCCCAGCATTTT. The gene calls are TRBV19 and TRBJ1-5, with a possible D match to TRBD1 (6 bases). The germline gives CDR1 LNHDA, CDR2 SQIVND (reference sequence). Trimming took off 7 bases at V and 6 bases at J, with 10 bases between the two ends. The CDR3 sequence is 12 residues long.

This clonotype was found many times. J is TRBJ1-1 and V is TRBV4-1; 7 bases are shared with TRBD1. The germline CDR1 and CDR2 sequences are MGHRA and YSYEKL. V was clipped by 1 base and J by 10 bases; unmatched bases: 9. This CDR3 contains 14 residues. The CDR3: CASSQGQGAPPAFF. In DNA, the CDR3 is TGCGCCAGCAGCCAAGGACAGGGAGCTCCCCCAGCTTTCTTT.

By frequency in the sample, this clonotype is medium-sized. The V call is TRBV28, the J call TRBJ2-5; the D call may be TRBD1 or TRBD2 (5 bases each). The germline V and J ends were trimmed by 6 bases and 5 bases, with 13 bases remaining between them. Germline V gene lookup returns CDR1 MDHEN and CDR2 SYDVKM. The CDR3 totals 13 residues. CDR3 nucleotides: TGTGCCAGCAGGTCCTCGGGGACGGAGACCCAGTACTTC. This sequence encodes CASRSSGTETQYF.

Comment on this clonotype: This clone may be a read error of a much larger clone one base away. V and J are TRBV28 and TRBJ2-3; D unclear. The germline gives CDR1 MDHEN, CDR2 SYDVKM. This CDR3 region has 14 residues. The CDR3 sequence: CASSGWSGTNTQYF. CDR3 bases: TGTGCCAGCAGTGGGTGGTCGGGCACAAATACGCAGTATTTT.